The TCR beta chain under discussion was sequenced for a study of identical twins. This CDR3 is built from 14 residues. Trimming pared 5 bases from V and 3 bases from J, leaving 13 bases between. The germline gives CDR1 MNHNS, CDR2 SASEGT. A single record per CDR3 protein comes from TCRdb applying MiXCR to the 5' RACE reads. The sample consists of just over 500,000 distinct CDR3 sequences, roughly a fifth of them appearing once. The sample holds a few counts of this clonotype. The data also belong to a second study, concerning T cells expressing NK-cell markers. From that study: In the group of eight sequenced donors, seven were HCMV-seropositive and one was seronegative. HCMV specificity of expanded NKG2C+ T cell clones remained unclear.

This chain joins TRBV6-1 and TRBJ1-2; D is uncertain. The specimen was CD4+ T cells sorted from blood. The TCR originated in a woman aged 18-35 years in good health. CDR3 region: CASSPRNGDYGYTF. CDR3 bases: TGTGCCAGCAGTCCCCGGAATGGAGACTATGGCTACACCTTC.